This entry lists 29 T cell receptor beta chains sequenced from one sample in a study of T cell clonality in common variable immunodeficiency. Here immunoSEQ multiplex PCR was the method, and the copy in TCRdb shows in-frame clones only, minus some. Sampling found fewer than 70,000 clones, none seen once. Sequencing input: peripheral blood mononuclear cells. All receptors derive from a person aged 18 to 70 in good health.

This clone occurred many times. Read data end 3 residues before the CDR3 end; the end is taken from the germline J gene. The V gene is TRBV20-1, the J gene TRBJ2-5; 10 positions agree with TRBD2. Germline V CDR1 and CDR2: DFQATT, SNEGSKA (reference sequence). This CDR3 is built from 15 residues. After removal of 5 bases from V and 4 bases from J, the junction contained 10 bases not matched to a gene. The part of the CDR3 DNA that was read is TGCAGTGCTGGAGGGAGCGGGAGGGCTCGAGAGACC. It codes for CSAGGSGRARET. Given in full, the CDR3 is CSAGGSGRARETQYF.

This clone was observed many times. The DNA read from the CDR3 is TGTGCCAGCAGCTCACCAGGGTCTGGGGCCAACGTC. As protein: CASSSPGSGANV. The CDR3 in its entirety is CASSSPGSGANVLTF. The chain has TRBV5-6 and TRBJ2-6, with TRBD1 as a possible D gene (5 bases). The CDR3 end lies 3 residues beyond the end of the read and is filled in from the germline J gene. Germline lookup yields CDR1 SGHDT and CDR2 YYEEEE. The CDR3 contains 15 residues. Deletions cut 3 bases from V and 1 base from J, with 8 bases between.

This clone showed up many times. Sequencing ends 3 residues short of the CDR3 end; the germline J gene provides the rest. J is TRBJ1-5 and V is TRBV28; D is uncertain. Germline V gene lookup returns CDR1 MDHEN and CDR2 SYDVKM. With 4 bases removed from V and 8 bases from J, the gap between germline ends came to 9 bases. This CDR3 has 12 amino acids. The CDR3: CASSSQVKPQHF. CDR3 DNA, as far as it was read: TGTGCCAGCAGTTCCCAGGTCAAGCCC.

At least ten counts were recorded for this clone. The read stops 3 residues short of the end of the CDR3; the missing end is completed from the germline J gene. The J gene is TRBJ2-6, the V gene TRBV6-1, with a weak D call TRBD1 (6 bases). This CDR3 has 16 amino acids. V lost 2 bases to trimming and J lost 2 bases, with 10 bases between them. Per the germline V gene, CDR1 is MNHNS and CDR2 is SASEGT. The CDR3 loop is CASSEYWGPGANVLTF. The part of the CDR3 DNA that was read is TGTGCCAGCAGTGAATATTGGGGGCCTGGGGCCAACGTC.

This clone has at least ten counts. The missing CDR3 end, 3 residues past where the read stops, is filled in from the germline J gene. This chain uses TRBV14 with TRBJ2-3; 11 positions match TRBD2. This CDR3 has 18 residues. The V gene end was trimmed by 4 bases and the J gene end by 6 bases; junction bases not matched to a gene: 15. In germline, CDR1 is SGHDN, CDR2 FVKESK. CDR3 amino acids: CASSLTTSGSNFRDTQYF. CDR3 DNA (partial): TGTGCCAGCAGCCTCACAACTAGCGGGAGTAATTTCCGGGATACG.

On this clone itself: The CDR3 end falls 3 residues outside the read, so it is completed with the germline J gene. The rearrangement uses TRBV5-3 and TRBJ2-1; TRBD2 agrees at 9 bases. TRBV5-3 is designated an ORF whose function remains uncertain. CDR3 size: 15 residues. J was trimmed by 4 bases and V by 2 bases; bases with no gene match: 4. Partial CDR3 DNA: TGTGCCAGAAGCTTCAGCGGGAGGAGATACAATGAG. It translates to CARSFSGRRYNE. In full, the CDR3 reads CARSFSGRRYNEQFF.

This clone has a count of ten or more. CDR3: CASSRGASGNEQYF. The covered CDR3 bases are TGTGCCAGCAGCCGTGGGGCTAGCGGGAACGAG. The rearrangement uses TRBV7-3 and TRBJ2-7, with TRBD2 identical over 9 bases. The read is 3 residues too short to cover the CDR3 end, so that end is filled in from the germline J gene. The CDR3 covers 14 residues. From germline, CDR1 is SGHTA and CDR2 FQGTGA. V dropped 5 bases and J dropped 5; count of bases not matched to a gene: 7.

Note on this clone: The read ends 3 residues early relative to the CDR3; the germline J gene fills the gap. The chain links TRBV30 to TRBJ2-7; the match to TRBD1 covers 8 bases. This CDR3 comprises 14 residues. J gave up 2 bases and V 5 bases, and 8 bases lay outside the gene matches. The germline gives CDR1 GTSNPN, CDR2 SVGIG (reference sequence). The covered CDR3 bases are TGTGCCTGGGGTGCCGGGACAGGTCCCTACGAG. Translation gives CAWGAGTGPYE. The CDR3 in full is CAWGAGTGPYEQYF.

This clone was counted at least ten times. Sequencing ends 3 residues short of the CDR3 end; the germline J gene provides the rest. The chain joins TRBV30 to TRBJ2-3; a possible D gene is TRBD2 (6 bases). The germline CDR1 and CDR2 sequences are GTSNPN and SVGIG (reference sequence). The CDR3 has 14 amino acids. The V end lost 1 base, the J end lost 1 base, and 9 bases lay between the germline ends. CDR3 sequence: CAWSEASGTDTQYF. The sequenced CDR3 bases are TGTGCCTGGAGTGAGGCTAGCGGCACAGATACG.

This clone was found many times. With the read ending 3 residues before the CDR3 end, the germline J gene is used to fill in that end. The V gene is TRBV5-1, the J gene TRBJ2-3, with D perhaps being TRBD1 or TRBD2 (7 bases each). Germline assignment: CDR1 SGHRS and CDR2 YFSETQ. CDR3 length equals 15 residues. Trimming removed 2 bases at V and 5 bases at J, with 15 bases between. CDR3 residues: CASSFRGRGVDTQYF. The DNA read from the CDR3 is TGCGCCAGCAGCTTCAGGGGGAGGGGAGTAGATACG.

Many counts were recorded for this clone. Coverage ceases 3 residues before the CDR3 finishes, and the germline J gene fills in the end. V and J are TRBV19 and TRBJ2-3; D remains ambiguous. The CDR3 runs 17 residues. V lost 6 bases and J lost 1, with 20 bases in between. Per the germline V gene, CDR1 is LNHDA and CDR2 is SQIVND (reference sequence). The CDR3 spells CASSQLFRVFGTDTQYF. The sequenced part of the CDR3 DNA is TGTGCCAGTAGCCAACTATTTCGTGTGTTTGGCACAGATACG.

This clone was counted many times. The read gets to within 3 residues of the CDR3 end, and the germline J gene fills in the rest. This chain connects TRBV18 to TRBJ1-4, with D possibly TRBD1 on 6 matching bases. Trimming took off 6 bases at V and 6 bases at J, with 11 bases between the two ends. Germline CDR1 KGHSH, CDR2 LQKENI. There are 13 residues in the CDR3. The CDR3 protein is CASSSGADEKLFF. The covered CDR3 bases are TGTGCCAGCTCTTCAGGGGCTGATGAAAAA.

This clone was counted many times. The read stops 3 residues short of the end of the CDR3; the missing end is completed from the germline J gene. The genes are TRBV30 and TRBJ2-1; a weak D match, TRBD2 (5 bases). V was cut by 0 bases and J by 9 bases, with 12 bases left in between. This CDR3 contains 13 residues. The germline CDR1 and CDR2 sequences are GTSNPN and SVGIG (reference sequence). CDR3 DNA, as far as it was read: TGTGCCTGGAGTGTTATGGACTCGGGTGAG. Translating gives CAWSVMDSGE. The full-length CDR3 reads as CAWSVMDSGEQFF.

In regard to this clone: The read terminates 3 residues ahead of where the CDR3 ends, so the germline J gene completes it. The V call is TRBV20-1, the J call TRBJ2-7; the D gene is possibly TRBD2 (5 bases). Per the germline V gene, CDR1 is DFQATT and CDR2 is SNEGSKA (reference sequence). Trimming stripped 0 bases from V and 0 bases from J, with 12 bases between. The CDR3 totals 15 residues. The CDR3 is CSARDRASFSYEQYF. The part of the CDR3 DNA that was read is TGCAGTGCTAGAGATCGAGCTAGCTTCTCCTACGAG.

In its sample, this clone was seen many times. Read coverage stops 3 residues before the CDR3 terminus; the germline J gene supplies the remainder. The chain has TRBV28 and TRBJ2-7; weak D call: TRBD1 (6 bases). CDR1 MDHEN and CDR2 SYDVKM come from the germline V gene. V was cut by 7 bases and J by 3 bases, with 28 bases left in between. The CDR3 is 18 residues long. The DNA read from the CDR3 is TGTGCCAGCATCAGGGGCAGGGGCACTCCCCTAAATTTCTACGAG. Its translation: CASIRGRGTPLNFYE. The whole CDR3 region reads CASIRGRGTPLNFYEQYF.

This clone was counted ten times or more. The read gets to within 3 residues of the CDR3 end, and the germline J gene fills in the rest. The V gene is TRBV2, the J gene TRBJ1-1, with no clear D. Looked up from germline, CDR1 is SNHLY and CDR2 is FYNNEI. The CDR3 runs 13 residues. Trimming removed 9 bases from V and 1 base from J, with 12 bases in between. The CDR3 reads CARMARGNTEAFF. The sequenced CDR3 bases are TGTGCCAGAATGGCCCGGGGGAACACTGAA.

This clone was seen many times. The covered CDR3 bases are TGTGCCAGCAGCCCCCGTCGGGTCCGGATCTACGAG. Translating it yields CASSPRRVRIYE. The complete CDR3 protein is CASSPRRVRIYEQYF. This chain uses TRBV7-9 with TRBJ2-7; D gene uncertain. The read ends 3 residues before the CDR3 terminus; that terminus is restored from the germline J gene. Deletions cut 5 bases from V and 3 bases from J, with 17 bases between. Germline values: CDR1 SEHNR, CDR2 FQNEAQ (reference sequence). This CDR3 has 15 amino acids.

This clone was seen repeatedly, ten times or more. The sequenced fragment ends 3 residues before the CDR3 boundary, so the rest is inferred from the germline J gene. V gene TRBV7-9 combines with J gene TRBJ2-5, with 8 bases aligning to TRBD2. The germline V gene has CDR1 SEHNR and CDR2 FQNEAQ (reference sequence). V trimming: 5 bases; J trimming: 2 bases; junction bases outside the gene matches: 7. The CDR3 runs to 15 residues. Here the CDR3 reads CASSEYRLAQETQYF. Incomplete CDR3 DNA: TGTGCCAGCAGCGAATATAGACTAGCGCAAGAGACC.

In its sample, this clone was seen many times. The read terminates 3 residues ahead of where the CDR3 ends, so the germline J gene completes it. V is TRBV7-2 and J is TRBJ2-3; maybe TRBD2 (5 bases). From germline, CDR1 is SGHTA and CDR2 FQGNSA. This CDR3 spans 16 amino acids. V dropped 0 bases and J dropped 6 bases, with 16 bases sitting between them. The CDR3 DNA, read in part, is TGTGCCAGCAGCTTAGCGCAGCTAAGGACGGGGGATACG. Translated, it gives CASSLAQLRTGDT. The entire CDR3 reads CASSLAQLRTGDTQYF.

Ten or more counts support this clone. The observed sequence ends 3 residues before the CDR3 terminus, with the missing tail filled in from the germline J gene. The chain uses TRBV5-6 and TRBJ2-1; TRBD2 aligns across 7 bases. V shed 4 bases and J 2 bases; nucleotides not matched to a gene: 6. This CDR3 has 15 residues. CDR1 and CDR2 from the germline V gene are SGHDT and YYEEEE. The CDR3 reads CASSISGTTYNEQFF. Partial CDR3 DNA: TGTGCCAGCAGCATAAGCGGGACTACCTACAATGAG.

The DNA read from the CDR3 is TGCGCCAGCAGCACTAGCGGGAGTAGCTACGAG. Translation: CASSTSGSSYE. From start to end, the CDR3 is CASSTSGSSYEQYF. The chain carries TRBV5-1 and TRBJ2-7; TRBD2 matches 11 bases. Sequencing ends 3 residues short of the CDR3 end; the germline J gene provides the rest. Per germline, CDR1 SGHRS and CDR2 YFSETQ. The ends lost 4 bases at V and 3 bases at J; junction bases unmatched: 3. The length of the CDR3 is 14 residues. The full variable domain, with the rest looked up from reference TRBV5-1 and TRBJ2-7, is KAGVTQTPRYLIKTRGQQVTLSCSPISGHRSVSWYQQTPGQGLQFLFEYFSETQRNKGNFPGRFSGRQFSNSRSEMNVSTLELGDSALYLCASSTSGSSYEQYFGPGTRLTVT.

Points on this clone: The read stops 3 residues short of the end of the CDR3; the missing end is completed from the germline J gene. This chain connects TRBV5-1 to TRBJ2-1; tentative D call: TRBD2 (5 bases). The CDR3 totals 14 residues. Trimming removed 0 bases at V and 9 bases at J, with 13 bases between. From germline, CDR1 is SGHRS and CDR2 YFSETQ. The CDR3 region is CASSLASLRGEQFF. The DNA read from the CDR3 is TGCGCCAGCAGCTTGGCCTCTCTACGGGGTGAG.

Ten or more counts support this clone. Read coverage stops 3 residues before the CDR3 terminus; the germline J gene supplies the remainder. The rearrangement joins TRBV18 to TRBJ2-2; TRBD2 matches at 10 bases. CDR3 size: 19 residues. CDR1 is KGHSH, CDR2 LQKENI, per germline. V dropped 4 bases and J dropped 0; count of bases not matched to a gene: 11. Here the CDR3 reads CASSRRTSGPRANTGELFF. The DNA read from the CDR3 is TGTGCCAGCTCACGTAGGACTAGCGGACCTCGAGCGAACACCGGGGAG.

This clone was observed at least ten times. CDR3 sequence: CAKEGIEAFF. CDR3 DNA (partial): TGTGCCAAGGAGGGGATTGAA. J is TRBJ1-1 and V is TRBV2, with D possibly matching TRBD1 (5 bases). The read finishes 3 residues shy of the CDR3 end, and the germline J gene is used to complete it. V lost 10 bases, J lost 7 bases, and 10 bases lay in between. This CDR3 has 10 amino acids. Germline assignment: CDR1 SNHLY and CDR2 FYNNEI.

Many counts were recorded for this clone. The sequenced fragment ends 3 residues before the CDR3 boundary, so the rest is inferred from the germline J gene. The J gene is TRBJ2-5, the V gene TRBV5-6; 8 bases are a match to TRBD1. The CDR3 extends over 14 amino acids. The V gene end was trimmed by 2 bases and the J gene end by 7 bases; junction bases not matched to a gene: 7. Germline CDR1 and CDR2: SGHDT and YYEEEE. CDR3: CASSLGTGAGTQYF. The sequenced CDR3 bases are TGTGCCAGCAGCTTAGGGACAGGTGCGGGGACC.

This clone has ten or more counts. The read ends 3 residues before the CDR3 terminus; that terminus is restored from the germline J gene. V and J are TRBV5-1 and TRBJ1-2; the match to TRBD1 covers 8 bases. This CDR3 has 16 amino acids. Germline CDR1 is SGHRS and CDR2 is YFSETQ. With V trimmed by 4 bases and J by 1 base, 9 bases remained unmatched. The DNA read from the CDR3 is TGCGCCAGCAGCCGGCCCGACAGGGGACATAACTATGGC. It translates to CASSRPDRGHNYG. In full, the CDR3 is CASSRPDRGHNYGYTF. Full variable domain (rest looked up from reference TRBV5-1 and TRBJ1-2): KAGVTQTPRYLIKTRGQQVTLSCSPISGHRSVSWYQQTPGQGLQFLFEYFSETQRNKGNFPGRFSGRQFSNSRSEMNVSTLELGDSALYLCASSRPDRGHNYGYTFGSGTRLTVV.

This clone was seen repeatedly, ten times or more. The CDR3 end is not reached by the read, which stops 3 residues before it; the germline J gene fills it in. This chain uses TRBV6-1 with TRBJ2-3; 8 nucleotides align to TRBD2. Trimming took 3 bases from V and 4 from J; bases not matched to a gene: 9. Germline CDR1 is MNHNS and CDR2 is SASEGT. The CDR3 covers 16 residues. The sequenced CDR3 bases are TGTGCCAGCAGTGAGCCCGGGACTAGTAACCCAGATACG. This sequence encodes CASSEPGTSNPDT. The entire CDR3 is CASSEPGTSNPDTQYF.

Many counts were recorded for this clone. The DNA read from the CDR3 is TGTGCCAGCAGCCGACAGGGCCGTAATGAAAAA. Protein product: CASSRQGRNEK. The CDR3 reads in full as CASSRQGRNEKLFF. The rearrangement links TRBV5-4 to TRBJ1-4; 7 bases line up with TRBD1. The missing CDR3 end, 3 residues past where the read stops, is filled in from the germline J gene. Unmatched junction bases numbered 4, after V lost 4 bases and J lost 4 bases. The germline V gene has CDR1 SGHNT and CDR2 YYREEE (reference sequence). The CDR3 runs 14 residues. Variable domain in full (rest from reference TRBV5-4 and TRBJ1-4): ETGVTQSPTHLIKTRGQQVTLRCSSQSGHNTVSWYQQALGQGPQFIFQYYREEENGRGNFPPRFSGLQFPNYSSELNVNALELDDSALYLCASSRQGRNEKLFFGSGTQLSVL.

This clone showed up many times. Read coverage stops 3 residues before the CDR3 terminus; the germline J gene supplies the remainder. The chain uses TRBV28 and TRBJ1-2; TRBD1 matches at 9 bases. The germline V gene has CDR1 MDHEN and CDR2 SYDVKM. The V gene end was trimmed by 2 bases and the J gene end by 7 bases; junction bases not matched to a gene: 11. The CDR3 is 16 residues long. CDR3 DNA (partial): TGTGCCAGCAGTTTACCCCGGGACAGGGAATCCGCTGGC. Protein sequence: CASSLPRDRESAG. The entire CDR3 protein reads CASSLPRDRESAGYTF.